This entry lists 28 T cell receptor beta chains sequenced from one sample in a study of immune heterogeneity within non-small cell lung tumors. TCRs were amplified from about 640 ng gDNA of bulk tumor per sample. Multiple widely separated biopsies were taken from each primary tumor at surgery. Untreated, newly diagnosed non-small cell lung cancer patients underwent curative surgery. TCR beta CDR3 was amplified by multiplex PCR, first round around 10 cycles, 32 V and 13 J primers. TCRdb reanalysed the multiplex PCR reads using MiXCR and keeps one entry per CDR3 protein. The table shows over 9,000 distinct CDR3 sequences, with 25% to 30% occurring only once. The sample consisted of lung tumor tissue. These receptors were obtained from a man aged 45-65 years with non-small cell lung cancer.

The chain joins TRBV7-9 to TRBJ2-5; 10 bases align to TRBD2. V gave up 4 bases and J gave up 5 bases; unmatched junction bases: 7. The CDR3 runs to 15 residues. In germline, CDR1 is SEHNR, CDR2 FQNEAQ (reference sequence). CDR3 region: CASSWMGSGGETQYF. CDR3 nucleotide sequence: TGTGCCAGCAGCTGGATGGGTAGCGGGGGGGAGACCCAGTACTTC.

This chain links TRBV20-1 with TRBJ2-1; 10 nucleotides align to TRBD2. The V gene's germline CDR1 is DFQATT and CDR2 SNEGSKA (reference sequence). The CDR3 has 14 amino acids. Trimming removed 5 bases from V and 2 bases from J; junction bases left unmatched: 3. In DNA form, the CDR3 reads TGCAGTGCTGGAGGACTAGCGGCCTACAATGAGCAGTTCTTC. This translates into CSAGGLAAYNEQFF.

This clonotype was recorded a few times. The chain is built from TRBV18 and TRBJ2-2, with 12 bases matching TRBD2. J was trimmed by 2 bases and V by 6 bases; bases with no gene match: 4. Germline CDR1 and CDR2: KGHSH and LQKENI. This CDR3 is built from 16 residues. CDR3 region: CASSLGLAGNTGELFF. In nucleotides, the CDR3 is TGTGCCAGCTCCCTCGGACTAGCGGGAAACACCGGGGAGCTGTTTTTT. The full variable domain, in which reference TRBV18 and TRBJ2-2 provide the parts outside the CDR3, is NAGVMQNPRHLVRRRGQEARLRCSPMKGHSHVYWYRQLPEEGLKFMVYLQKENIIDESGMPKERFSAEFPKEGPSILRIQQVVRGDSAAYFCASSLGLAGNTGELFFGEGSRLTVL.

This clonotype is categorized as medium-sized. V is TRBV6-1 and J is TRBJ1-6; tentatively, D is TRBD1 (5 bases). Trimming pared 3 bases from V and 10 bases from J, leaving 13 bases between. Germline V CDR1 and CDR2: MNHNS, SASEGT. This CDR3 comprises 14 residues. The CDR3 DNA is TGTGCCAGCAGTGATTCAGGGTCGGACTCACCCCTCCACTTT. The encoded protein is CASSDSGSDSPLHF.

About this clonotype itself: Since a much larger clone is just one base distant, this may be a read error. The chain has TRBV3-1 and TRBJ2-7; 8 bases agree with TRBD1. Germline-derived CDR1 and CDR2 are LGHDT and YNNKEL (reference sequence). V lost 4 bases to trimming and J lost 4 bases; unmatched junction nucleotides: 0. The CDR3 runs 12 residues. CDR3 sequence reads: CASSRTGYEQYF. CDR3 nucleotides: TGTGCCAGCAGCCGGACAGGGTACGAGCAGTACTTC.

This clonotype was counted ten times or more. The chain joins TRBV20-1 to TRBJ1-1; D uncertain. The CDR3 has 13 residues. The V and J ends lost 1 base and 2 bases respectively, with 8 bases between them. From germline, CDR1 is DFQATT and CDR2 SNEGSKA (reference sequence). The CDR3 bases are TGCAGTGCTAGAGTAGACGATAACACTGAAGCTTTCTTT. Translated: CSARVDDNTEAFF.

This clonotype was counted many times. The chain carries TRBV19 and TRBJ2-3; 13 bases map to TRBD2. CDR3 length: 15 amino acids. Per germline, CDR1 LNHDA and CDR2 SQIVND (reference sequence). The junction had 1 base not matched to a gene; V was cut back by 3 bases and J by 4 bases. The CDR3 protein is CASSMGTSGADTQYF. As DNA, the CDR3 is TGTGCCAGTAGTATGGGGACTAGCGGGGCAGATACGCAGTATTTT.

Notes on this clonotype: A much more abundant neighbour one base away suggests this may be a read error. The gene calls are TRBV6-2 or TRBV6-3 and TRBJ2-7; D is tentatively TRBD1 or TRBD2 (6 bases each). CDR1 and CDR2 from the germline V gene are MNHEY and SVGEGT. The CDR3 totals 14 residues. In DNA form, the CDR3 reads TGTGCCGGCAGGGGCCTAGCGCCCATCTACGAGCAGTACTTC. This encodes CAGRGLAPIYEQYF.

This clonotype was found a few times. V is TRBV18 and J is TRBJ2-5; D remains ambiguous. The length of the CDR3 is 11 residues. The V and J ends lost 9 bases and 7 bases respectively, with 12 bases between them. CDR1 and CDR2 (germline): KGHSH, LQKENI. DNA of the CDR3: TGTGCCAGTTCTCAATACGGGACCCAGTACTTC. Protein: CASSQYGTQYF.

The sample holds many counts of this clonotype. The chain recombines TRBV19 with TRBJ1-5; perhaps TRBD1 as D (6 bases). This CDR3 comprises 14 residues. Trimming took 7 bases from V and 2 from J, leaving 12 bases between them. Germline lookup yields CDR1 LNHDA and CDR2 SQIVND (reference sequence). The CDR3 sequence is CASNTGFGNQPQHF. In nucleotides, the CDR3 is TGTGCCAGTAATACAGGGTTTGGCAATCAGCCCCAGCATTTT.

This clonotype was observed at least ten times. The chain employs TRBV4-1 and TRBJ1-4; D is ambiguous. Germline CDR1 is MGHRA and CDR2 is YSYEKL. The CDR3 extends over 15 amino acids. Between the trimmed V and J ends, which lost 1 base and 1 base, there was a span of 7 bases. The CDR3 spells CASSQGRLTNEKLFF. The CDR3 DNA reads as TGCGCCAGCAGCCAAGGTCGGTTAACTAATGAAAAACTGTTTTTT.

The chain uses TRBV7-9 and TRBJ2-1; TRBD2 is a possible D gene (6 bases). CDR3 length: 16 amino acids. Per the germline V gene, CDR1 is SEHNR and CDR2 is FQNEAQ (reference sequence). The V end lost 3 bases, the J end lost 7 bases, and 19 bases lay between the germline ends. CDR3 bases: TGTGCCAGCAGCTTGGCATGCTCGGGAGTATGGAATGAGCAGTTCTTC. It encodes CASSLACSGVWNEQFF.

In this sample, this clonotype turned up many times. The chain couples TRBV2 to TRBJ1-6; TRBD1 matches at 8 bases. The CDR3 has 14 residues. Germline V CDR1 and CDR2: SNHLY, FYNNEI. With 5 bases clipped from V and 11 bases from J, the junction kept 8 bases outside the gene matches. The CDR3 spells CASSTDRGGTPLHF. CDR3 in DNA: TGTGCCAGCAGTACTGACAGGGGAGGAACACCCCTCCACTTT. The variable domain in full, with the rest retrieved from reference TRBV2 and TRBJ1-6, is EPEVTQTPSHQVTQMGQEVILRCVPISNHLYFYWYRQILGQKVEFLVSFYNNEISEKSEIFDDQFSVERPDGSNFTLKIRSTKLEDSAMYFCASSTDRGGTPLHFGNGTRLTVT.

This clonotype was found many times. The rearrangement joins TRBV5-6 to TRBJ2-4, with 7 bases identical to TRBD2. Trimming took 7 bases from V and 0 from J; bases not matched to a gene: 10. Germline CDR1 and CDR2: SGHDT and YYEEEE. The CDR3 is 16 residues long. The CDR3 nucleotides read TGTGCCAGCCCCACCCGGGGGGAACTAGCCAAAAACATTCAGTACTTC. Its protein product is CASPTRGELAKNIQYF.

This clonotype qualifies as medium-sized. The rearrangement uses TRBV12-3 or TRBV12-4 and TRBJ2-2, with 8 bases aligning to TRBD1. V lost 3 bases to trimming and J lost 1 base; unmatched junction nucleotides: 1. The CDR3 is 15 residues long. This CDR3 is CASSFGTGNTGELFF. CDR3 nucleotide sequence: TGTGCCAGCAGTTTCGGGACAGGGAACACCGGGGAGCTGTTTTTT.

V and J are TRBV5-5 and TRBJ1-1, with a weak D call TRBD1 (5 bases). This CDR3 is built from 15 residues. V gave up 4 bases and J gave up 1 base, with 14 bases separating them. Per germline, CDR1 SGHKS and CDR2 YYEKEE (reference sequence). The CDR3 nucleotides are TGTGCCAGCAGCCGAGGGGTGCTAGAGAACACTGAAGCTTTCTTT. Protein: CASSRGVLENTEAFF.

Here the CDR3 reads CASSPSGRTGGGETQYF. Here the CDR3 DNA reads TGCGCCAGCAGCCCATCGGGGCGGACAGGGGGTGGGGAGACCCAGTACTTC. V and J are TRBV4-1 and TRBJ2-5; TRBD1 agrees at 10 bases. V was pared by 4 bases and J by 5 bases, with 13 bases of the junction left unmatched. CDR1 and CDR2 from the germline V gene are MGHRA and YSYEKL. The CDR3 extends over 17 amino acids.

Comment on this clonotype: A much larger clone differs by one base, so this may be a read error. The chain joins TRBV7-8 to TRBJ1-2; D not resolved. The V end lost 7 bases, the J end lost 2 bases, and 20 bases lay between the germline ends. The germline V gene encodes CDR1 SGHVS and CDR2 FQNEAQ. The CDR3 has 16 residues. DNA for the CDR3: TGTGCCAGCACCCCAGAGCGGGTTGTAAGAAACTATGGCTACACCTTC. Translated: CASTPERVVRNYGYTF. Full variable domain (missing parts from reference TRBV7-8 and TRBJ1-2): GAGVSQSPRYKVAKRGQDVALRCDPISGHVSLFWYQQALGQGPEFLTYFQNEAQLDKSGLPSDRFFAERPEGSVSTLKIQRTQQEDSAVYLCASTPERVVRNYGYTFGSGTRLTVV.

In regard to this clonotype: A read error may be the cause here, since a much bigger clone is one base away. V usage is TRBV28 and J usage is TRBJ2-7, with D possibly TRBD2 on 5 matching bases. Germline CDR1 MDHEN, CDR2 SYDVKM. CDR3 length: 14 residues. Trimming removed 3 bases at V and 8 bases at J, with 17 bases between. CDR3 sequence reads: CASSFAASSVQQYF. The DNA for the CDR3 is TGTGCCAGCAGTTTCGCAGCGAGTAGCGTGCAGCAGTACTTC.

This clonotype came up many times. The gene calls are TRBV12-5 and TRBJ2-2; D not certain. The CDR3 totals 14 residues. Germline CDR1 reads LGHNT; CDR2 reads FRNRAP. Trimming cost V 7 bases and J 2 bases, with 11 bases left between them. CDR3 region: CASVGNGNTGELFF. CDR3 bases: TGTGCTAGTGTGGGGAATGGAAACACCGGGGAGCTGTTTTTT.

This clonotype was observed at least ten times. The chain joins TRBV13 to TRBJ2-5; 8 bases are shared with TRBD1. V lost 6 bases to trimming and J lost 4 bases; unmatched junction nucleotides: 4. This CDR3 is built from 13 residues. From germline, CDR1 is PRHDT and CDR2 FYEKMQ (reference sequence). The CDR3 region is CASSLDRAETQYF. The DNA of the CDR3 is TGTGCCAGCAGTTTGGACAGGGCAGAGACCCAGTACTTC.

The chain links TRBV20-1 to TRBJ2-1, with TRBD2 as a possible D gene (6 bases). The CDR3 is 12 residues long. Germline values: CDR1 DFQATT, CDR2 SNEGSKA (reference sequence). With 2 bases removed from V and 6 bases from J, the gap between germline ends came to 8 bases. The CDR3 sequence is CSARPGGNEQFF. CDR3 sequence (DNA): TGCAGTGCTAGACCCGGGGGCAATGAGCAGTTCTTC.

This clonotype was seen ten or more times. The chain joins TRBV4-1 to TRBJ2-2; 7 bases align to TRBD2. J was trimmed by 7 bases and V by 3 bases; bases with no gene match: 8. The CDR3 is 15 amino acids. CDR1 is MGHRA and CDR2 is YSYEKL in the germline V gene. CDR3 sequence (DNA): TGCGCCAGCAGCCAGTTCGAGGGAGGGAACGGGGAGCTGTTTTTT. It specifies CASSQFEGGNGELFF.

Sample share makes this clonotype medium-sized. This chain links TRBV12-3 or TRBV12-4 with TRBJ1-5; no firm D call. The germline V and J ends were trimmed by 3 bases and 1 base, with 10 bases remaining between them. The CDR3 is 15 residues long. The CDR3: CASSFSAGSNQPQHF. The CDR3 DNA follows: TGTGCCAGCAGTTTTTCCGCCGGGAGCAATCAGCCCCAGCATTTT.

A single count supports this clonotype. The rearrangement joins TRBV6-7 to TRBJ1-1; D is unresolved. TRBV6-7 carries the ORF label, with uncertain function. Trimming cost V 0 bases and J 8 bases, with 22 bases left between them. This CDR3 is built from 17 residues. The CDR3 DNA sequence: TGTGCCAGCAGTTACTCTGGCGGAGGGAACGTCCTTTTGGAAGCTTTCTTT. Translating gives CASSYSGGGNVLLEAFF.

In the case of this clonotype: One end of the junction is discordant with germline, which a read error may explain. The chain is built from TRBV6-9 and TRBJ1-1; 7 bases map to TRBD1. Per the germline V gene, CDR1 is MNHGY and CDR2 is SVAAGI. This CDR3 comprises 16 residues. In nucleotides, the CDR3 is TGTGCCAGCAGTTATATAAGACAGGGCGGGAGCACTGAAGATTTCTTT. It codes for CASSYIRQGGSTEDFF.

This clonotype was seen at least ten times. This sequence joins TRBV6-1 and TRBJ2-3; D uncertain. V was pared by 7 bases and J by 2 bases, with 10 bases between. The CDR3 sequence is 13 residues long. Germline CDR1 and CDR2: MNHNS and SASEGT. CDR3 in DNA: TGTGCCAGCACCAGCGACCACACAGATACGCAGTATTTT. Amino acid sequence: CASTSDHTDTQYF.

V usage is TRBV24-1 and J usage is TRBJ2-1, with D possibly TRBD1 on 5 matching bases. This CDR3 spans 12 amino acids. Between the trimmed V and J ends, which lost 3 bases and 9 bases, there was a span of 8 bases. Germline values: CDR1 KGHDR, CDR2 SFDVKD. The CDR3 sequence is CATSDQGVEQFF. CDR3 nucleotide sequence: TGTGCCACCAGTGATCAAGGGGTTGAGCAGTTCTTC.